The T cell receptor beta chain under discussion was sequenced for a study of control samples from healthy donors and cancer patients. This clone was seen a single time. V shed 3 bases, J shed 3 bases, and the junction held 6 bases outside the gene matches. CDR3 length: 16 amino acids. Germline CDR1 MGHRA, CDR2 YSYEKL. Profiling relied on immunoSEQ multiplex PCR, and the TCRdb table lists in-frame clones only, not all of them. The sample consists of 120,000 or so clones, 80% to 90% of them appearing once. The sequenced sample consisted of blood. This sequence was found in a man aged 55 to 70 in good health. The V call is TRBV4-1, the J call TRBJ1-3; 9 nucleotides agree with TRBD1. CDR3 in DNA: TGCGCCAGCAGCCACGAGACAGGGGGATTTGGAAACACCATATATTTT. It yields the protein CASSHETGGFGNTIYF.